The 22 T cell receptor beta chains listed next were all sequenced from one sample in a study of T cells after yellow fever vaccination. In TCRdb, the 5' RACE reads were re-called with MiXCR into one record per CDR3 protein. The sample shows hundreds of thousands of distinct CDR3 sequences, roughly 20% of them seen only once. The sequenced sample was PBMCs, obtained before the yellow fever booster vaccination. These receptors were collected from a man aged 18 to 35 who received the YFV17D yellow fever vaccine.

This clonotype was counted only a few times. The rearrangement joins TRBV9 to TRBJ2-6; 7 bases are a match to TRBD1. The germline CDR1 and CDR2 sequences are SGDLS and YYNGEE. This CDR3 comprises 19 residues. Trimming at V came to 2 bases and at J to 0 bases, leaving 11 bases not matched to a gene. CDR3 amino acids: CASSVSPGQPFSGANVLTF. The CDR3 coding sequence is TGTGCCAGCAGCGTCTCCCCGGGACAGCCTTTCTCTGGGGCCAACGTCCTGACTTTC. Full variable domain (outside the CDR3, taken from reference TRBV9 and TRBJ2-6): DSGVTQTPKHLITATGQRVTLRCSPRSGDLSVYWYQQSLDQGLQFLIQYYNGEERAKGNILERFSAQQFPDLHSELNLSSLELGDSALYFCASSVSPGQPFSGANVLTFGAGSRLTVL.

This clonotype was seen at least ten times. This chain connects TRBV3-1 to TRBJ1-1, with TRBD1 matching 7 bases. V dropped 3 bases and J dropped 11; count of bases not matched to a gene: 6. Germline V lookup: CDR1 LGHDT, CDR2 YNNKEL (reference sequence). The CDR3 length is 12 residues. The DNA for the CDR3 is TGTGCCAGCAGCCAGGCTAGGACAGGCGCTTTCTTT. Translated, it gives CASSQARTGAFF.

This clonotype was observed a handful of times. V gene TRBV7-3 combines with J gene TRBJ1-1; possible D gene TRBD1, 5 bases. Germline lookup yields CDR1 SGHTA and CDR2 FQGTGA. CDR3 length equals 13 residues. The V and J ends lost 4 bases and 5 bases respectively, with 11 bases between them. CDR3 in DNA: TGTGCCAGCAGCTCAGGGTCCGGGACTGAAGCTTTCTTT. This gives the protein CASSSGSGTEAFF.

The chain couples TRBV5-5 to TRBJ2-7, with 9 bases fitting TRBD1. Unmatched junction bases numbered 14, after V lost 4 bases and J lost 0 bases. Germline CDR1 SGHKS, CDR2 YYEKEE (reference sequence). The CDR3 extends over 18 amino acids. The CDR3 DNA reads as TGTGCCAGCAGCGACACCGGGACAGGGCCATTTCTCTCCTACGAGCAGTACGTC. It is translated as CASSDTGTGPFLSYEQYV.

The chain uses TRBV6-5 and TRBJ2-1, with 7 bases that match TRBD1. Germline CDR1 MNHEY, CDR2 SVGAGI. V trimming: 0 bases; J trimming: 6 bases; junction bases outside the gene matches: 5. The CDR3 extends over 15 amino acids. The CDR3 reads CASSYSGTVANEQFF. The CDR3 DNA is TGTGCCAGCAGTTACTCGGGGACAGTCGCCAATGAGCAGTTCTTC.

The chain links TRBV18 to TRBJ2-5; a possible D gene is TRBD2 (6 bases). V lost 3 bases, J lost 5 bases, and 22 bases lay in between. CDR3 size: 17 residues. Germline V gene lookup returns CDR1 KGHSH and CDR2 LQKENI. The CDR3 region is CASSPQKGKEGRETQYF. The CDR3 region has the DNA TGTGCCAGCTCACCCCAAAAGGGAAAGGAGGGACGGGAGACCCAGTACTTC.

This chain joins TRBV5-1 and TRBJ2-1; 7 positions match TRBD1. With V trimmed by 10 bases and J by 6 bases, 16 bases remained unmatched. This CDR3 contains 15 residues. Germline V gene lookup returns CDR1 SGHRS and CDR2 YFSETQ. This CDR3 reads CAGSEHPTGTNEQFF. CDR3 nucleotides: TGCGCCGGTTCAGAGCACCCGACAGGGACCAATGAGCAGTTCTTC.

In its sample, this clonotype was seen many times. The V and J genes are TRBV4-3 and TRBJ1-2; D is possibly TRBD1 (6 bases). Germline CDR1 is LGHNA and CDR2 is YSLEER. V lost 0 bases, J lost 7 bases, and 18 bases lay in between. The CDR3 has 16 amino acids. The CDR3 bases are TGCGCCAGCAGCCAAGATCTGGGGGGCGTTCTCTCTGGCTACACCTTC. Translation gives CASSQDLGGVLSGYTF.

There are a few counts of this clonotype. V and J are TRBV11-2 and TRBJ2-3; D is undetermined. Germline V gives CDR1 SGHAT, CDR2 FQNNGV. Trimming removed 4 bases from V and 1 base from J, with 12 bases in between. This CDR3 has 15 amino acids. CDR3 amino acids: CASSSPERGTDTQYF. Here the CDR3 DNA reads TGTGCCAGCAGCTCACCCGAACGGGGCACAGATACGCAGTATTTT.

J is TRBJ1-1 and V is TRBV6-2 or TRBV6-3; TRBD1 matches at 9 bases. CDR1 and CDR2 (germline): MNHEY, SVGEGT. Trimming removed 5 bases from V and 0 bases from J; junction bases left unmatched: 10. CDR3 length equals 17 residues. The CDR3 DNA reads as TGTGCCAGCAGTCGGTATGGTGGGACAGGGATGAACACTGAAGCTTTCTTT. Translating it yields CASSRYGGTGMNTEAFF.

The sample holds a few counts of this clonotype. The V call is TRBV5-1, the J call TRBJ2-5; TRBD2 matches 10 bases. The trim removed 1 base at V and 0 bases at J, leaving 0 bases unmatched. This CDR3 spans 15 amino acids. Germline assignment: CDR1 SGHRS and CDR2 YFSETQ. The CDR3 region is CASSLTSGDQETQYF. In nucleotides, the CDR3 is TGCGCCAGCAGCTTGACTAGCGGGGACCAAGAGACCCAGTACTTC.

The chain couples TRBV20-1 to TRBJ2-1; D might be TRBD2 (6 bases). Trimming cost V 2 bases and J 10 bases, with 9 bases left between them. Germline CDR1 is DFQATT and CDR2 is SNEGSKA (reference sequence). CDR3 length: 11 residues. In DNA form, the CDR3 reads TGCAGTGCTAGACAGGGACTCGAGCAGTTCTTC. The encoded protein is CSARQGLEQFF.

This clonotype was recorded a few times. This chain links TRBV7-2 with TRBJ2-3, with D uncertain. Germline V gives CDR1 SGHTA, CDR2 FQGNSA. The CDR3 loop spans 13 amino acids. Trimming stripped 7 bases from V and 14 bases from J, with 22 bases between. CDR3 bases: TGTGCCAGCACCTTTAACCCCACCGGTCGGTGGTATTTT. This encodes CASTFNPTGRWYF.

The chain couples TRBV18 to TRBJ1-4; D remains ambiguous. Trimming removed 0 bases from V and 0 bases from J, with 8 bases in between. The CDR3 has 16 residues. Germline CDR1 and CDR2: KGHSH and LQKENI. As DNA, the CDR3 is TGTGCCAGCTCACCACCGCCCAGAGCAACTAATGAAAAACTGTTTTTT. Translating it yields CASSPPPRATNEKLFF.

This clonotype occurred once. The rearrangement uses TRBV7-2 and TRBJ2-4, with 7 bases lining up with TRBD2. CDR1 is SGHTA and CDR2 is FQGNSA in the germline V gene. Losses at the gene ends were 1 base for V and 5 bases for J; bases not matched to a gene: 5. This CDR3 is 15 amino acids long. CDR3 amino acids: CASSLVGGGQNIQYF. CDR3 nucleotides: TGTGCCAGCAGCTTAGTCGGGGGAGGGCAAAACATTCAGTACTTC.

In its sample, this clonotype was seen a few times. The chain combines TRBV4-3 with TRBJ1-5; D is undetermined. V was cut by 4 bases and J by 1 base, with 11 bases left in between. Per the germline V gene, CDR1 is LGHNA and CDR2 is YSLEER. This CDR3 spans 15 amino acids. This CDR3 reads CASSRELGSNQPQHF. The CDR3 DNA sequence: TGCGCCAGCAGCCGCGAGCTCGGAAGCAATCAGCCCCAGCATTTT.

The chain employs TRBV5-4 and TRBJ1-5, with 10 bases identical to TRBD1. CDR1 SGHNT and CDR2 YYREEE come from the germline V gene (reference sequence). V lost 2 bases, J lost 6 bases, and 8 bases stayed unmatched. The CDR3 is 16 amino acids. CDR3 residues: CASSLGDRGRPQPQHF. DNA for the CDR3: TGTGCCAGCAGCTTAGGGGACAGGGGACGGCCTCAGCCCCAGCATTTT. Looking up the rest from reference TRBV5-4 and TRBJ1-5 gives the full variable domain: ETGVTQSPTHLIKTRGQQVTLRCSSQSGHNTVSWYQQALGQGPQFIFQYYREEENGRGNFPPRFSGLQFPNYSSELNVNALELDDSALYLCASSLGDRGRPQPQHFGDGTRLSIL.

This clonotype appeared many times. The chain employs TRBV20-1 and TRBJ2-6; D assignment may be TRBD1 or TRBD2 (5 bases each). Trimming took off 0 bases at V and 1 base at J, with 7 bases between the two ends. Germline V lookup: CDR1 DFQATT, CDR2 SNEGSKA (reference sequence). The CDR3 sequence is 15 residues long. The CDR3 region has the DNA TGCAGTGCTAGAGATGGGGGTTCTGGGGCCAACGTCCTGACTTTC. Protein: CSARDGGSGANVLTF.

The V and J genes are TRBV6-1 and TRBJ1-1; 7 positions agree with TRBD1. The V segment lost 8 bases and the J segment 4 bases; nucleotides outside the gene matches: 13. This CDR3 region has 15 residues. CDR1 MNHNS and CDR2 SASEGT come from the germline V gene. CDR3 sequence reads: CASRSDRAQSTEAFF. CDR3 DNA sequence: TGTGCCAGCCGGTCCGACAGGGCTCAGAGCACTGAAGCTTTCTTT.

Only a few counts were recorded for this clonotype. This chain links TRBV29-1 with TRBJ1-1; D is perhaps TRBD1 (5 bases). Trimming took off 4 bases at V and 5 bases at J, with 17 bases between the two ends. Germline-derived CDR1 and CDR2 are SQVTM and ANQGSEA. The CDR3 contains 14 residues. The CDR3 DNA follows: TGCAGCGTTGCCCTTGGGGGGGATGGGACTGAAGCTTTCTTT. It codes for CSVALGGDGTEAFF.

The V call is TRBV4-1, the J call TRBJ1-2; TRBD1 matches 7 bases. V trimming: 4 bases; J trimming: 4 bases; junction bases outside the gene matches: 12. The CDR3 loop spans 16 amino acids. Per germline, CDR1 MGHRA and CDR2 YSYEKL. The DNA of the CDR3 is TGCGCCAGCAGCCGAACCGGGGCCGGGACAGCCTATGGCTACACCTTC. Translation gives CASSRTGAGTAYGYTF.

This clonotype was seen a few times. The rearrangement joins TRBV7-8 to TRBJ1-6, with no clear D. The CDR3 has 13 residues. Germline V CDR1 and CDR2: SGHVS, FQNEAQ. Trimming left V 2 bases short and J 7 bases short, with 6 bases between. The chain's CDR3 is CASSLSPNSPLHF. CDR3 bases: TGTGCCAGCAGCTTAAGTCCAAATTCACCCCTCCACTTT.